This entry lists 10 T cell receptor beta chains sequenced from one sample in a study of shared clonotypes between healthy human individuals. Assay: immunoSEQ multiplex PCR; the TCRdb copy retains only in-frame clones and omits some. This sample has about 2.3 million clones, with around 93% found just once. Sequenced sample: naive CD4+ T cells from PBMCs. The subset: CD45RA+ positively selected. All receptors come from a young man in good health. Some clones in this sample may be carry-over from other donors' samples.

The rearrangement uses TRBV9 and TRBJ1-4; D perhaps matches TRBD1 (6 bases). Trimming cost V 3 bases and J 5 bases, with 11 bases left between them. This CDR3 spans 14 amino acids. Per the germline V gene, CDR1 is SGDLS and CDR2 is YYNGEE. As DNA, the CDR3 is TGTGCCAGCAGCGGAGGGGGTTCGAATGAAAAACTGTTTTTT. Translation gives CASSGGGSNEKLFF.

Comments on this clone: Other DNA sequences in the same sample also yield this CDR3. This chain joins TRBV28 and TRBJ2-5, with a possible D match to TRBD1 (5 bases). Germline CDR1 reads MDHEN; CDR2 reads SYDVKM. This CDR3 contains 11 residues. Trimming cost V 6 bases and J 3 bases, with 5 bases left between them. Written as DNA, the CDR3 is TGTGCCAGCAGGACAGAAGAGACCCAGTACTTC. The encoded protein is CASRTEETQYF.

This chain joins TRBV7-6 and TRBJ2-3; 7 bases map to TRBD1. The CDR3 has 14 residues. Trimming took 3 bases from V and 5 from J; bases not matched to a gene: 5. CDR1 is SGHVS and CDR2 is FNYEAQ in the germline V gene. CDR3 region: CASSFQPGGDTQYF. CDR3 bases: TGTGCCAGCAGCTTCCAACCAGGGGGAGATACGCAGTATTTT.

This clone has just one count. The sample carries other DNA sequences with the same CDR3. V and J are TRBV6-5 and TRBJ1-2; 9 bases are shared with TRBD1. The CDR3 extends over 13 amino acids. V shed 9 bases and J 3 bases; nucleotides not matched to a gene: 5. Germline V gene lookup returns CDR1 MNHEY and CDR2 SVGAGI. The CDR3 sequence is CASSRDRDYGYTF. CDR3 DNA: TGTGCCAGTTCTCGGGACAGGGACTATGGCTACACCTTC.

The chain uses TRBV10-3 and TRBJ1-5; D possibly corresponds to TRBD1 (5 bases). The ends were cut back, 4 bases at V and 3 bases at J, with 10 bases in the middle. Germline CDR1 and CDR2: ENHRY and SYGVKD. The CDR3 is made up of 14 amino acids. The DNA of the CDR3 is TGTGCCATCAGTGGCCAGGGCTACAATCAGCCCCAGCATTTT. Its translation is CAISGQGYNQPQHF.

The chain carries TRBV7-3 and TRBJ2-4, with a tentative D call TRBD2 (6 bases). The CDR3 is 15 residues long. Trimming removed 5 bases at V and 4 bases at J, with 15 bases between. CDR1 is SGHTA and CDR2 is FQGTGA in the germline V gene. Here the CDR3 DNA reads TGTGCCAGCAGCACAGCCGGGACTGCTAAAAACATTCAGTACTTC. Amino acid sequence: CASSTAGTAKNIQYF. Full variable domain (missing parts from reference TRBV7-3 and TRBJ2-4): GAGVSQTPSNKVTEKGKYVELRCDPISGHTALYWYRQSLGQGPEFLIYFQGTGAADDSGLPNDRFFAVRPEGSVSTLKIQRTERGDSAVYLCASSTAGTAKNIQYFGAGTRLSVL.

This clone appeared a few times. This sequence joins TRBV5-1 and TRBJ1-1; maybe TRBD1 (5 bases). Trimming stripped 4 bases from V and 1 base from J, with 14 bases between. The germline CDR1 and CDR2 sequences are SGHRS and YFSETQ. There are 15 residues in the CDR3. CDR3 region: CASSRILTGNTEAFF. The CDR3 DNA follows: TGCGCCAGCAGCCGCATACTCACAGGGAACACTGAAGCTTTCTTT.

This chain links TRBV6-5 with TRBJ2-2, with TRBD2 as a possible D gene (5 bases). Trimming took off 5 bases at V and 4 bases at J, with 11 bases between the two ends. Germline-derived CDR1 and CDR2 are MNHEY and SVGAGI. The CDR3 runs to 14 residues. The CDR3 sequence: CASSNIRGTGELFF. CDR3 bases: TGTGCCAGCAGTAACATCCGGGGCACCGGGGAGCTGTTTTTT.

The chain carries TRBV4-2 and TRBJ1-1, with TRBD1 matching over 10 bases. V lost 2 bases to trimming and J lost 5 bases; unmatched junction nucleotides: 11. CDR1 is LGHNA and CDR2 is YNFKEQ in the germline V gene. This CDR3 has 17 amino acids. The CDR3 DNA reads as TGTGCCAGCAGCCAACCGACAGGGGGCAGTCTTTGGACTGAAGCTTTCTTT. Its protein product is CASSQPTGGSLWTEAFF.

The rearrangement links TRBV5-1 to TRBJ1-4; D perhaps matches TRBD1 (5 bases). Per the germline V gene, CDR1 is SGHRS and CDR2 is YFSETQ. The CDR3 sequence is 15 residues long. V was clipped by 4 bases and J by 8 bases, with 18 bases between them. CDR3 DNA sequence: TGCGCCAGCAGCCAATCCCCCCAGGGCACCGAAAAACTGTTTTTT. As protein: CASSQSPQGTEKLFF.